A single sample gave rise to the 25 T cell receptor beta chains below, sequenced in a study of blood T cell repertoires in COVID-19 (dated by TCRdb to 2020 to 2022). Library creation used the immunoSEQ multiplex PCR assay. TCRdb limited this immuneACCESS table to in-frame rearrangements with V and J called. A share of clones is missing; checked studies link under half to unresolved V genes, and the rest is unexplained. The sample table contains hundreds of thousands of clones; only one count was recorded for 80% to 90% of them. Around 1.1% of the sample belongs to the ten largest clones. Sequencing was carried out using PBMCs or T cells enriched from blood (not recorded which). The receptors here all came from a man in his thirties or forties who had recovered from COVID-19.

The chain recombines TRBV19 with TRBJ2-7, with D possibly TRBD2 on 6 matching bases. V was clipped by 3 bases and J by 6 bases, with 15 bases between them. The CDR3 consists of 14 residues. Germline CDR1 is LNHDA and CDR2 is SQIVND (reference sequence). CDR3 sequence reads: CASSIGGALVEQYF. CDR3 sequence (DNA): TGTGCCAGTAGTATTGGAGGGGCCCTGGTCGAGCAGTACTTC.

This clone appeared once. The chain recombines TRBV30 with TRBJ1-6; D call uncertain. Germline values: CDR1 GTSNPN, CDR2 SVGIG (reference sequence). CDR3 length: 13 amino acids. The V end was cut by 3 bases, the J end by 11 bases, with 14 bases between. DNA for the CDR3: TGTGCCTGGAGCCCTCGGGGTCCCACACCCCTCCACTTT. This encodes CAWSPRGPTPLHF.

The DNA of the CDR3 is TGTGCCAGCAGCCAGACGAACAACTACTACGAGCAGTACTTC. Translation gives CASSQTNNYYEQYF. This chain uses TRBV3-1 (or the pseudogene TRBV3-2) with TRBJ2-7, with D unresolved. Germline CDR1 LGHDT, CDR2 YNNKEL (reference sequence). This CDR3 comprises 14 residues. V was pared by 3 bases and J by 3 bases, with 12 bases between.

The rearrangement links TRBV13 to TRBJ1-2; 7 bases line up with TRBD1. J gave up 2 bases and V 7 bases, and 10 bases lay outside the gene matches. The length of the CDR3 is 15 residues. Germline assignment: CDR1 PRHDT and CDR2 FYEKMQ (reference sequence). The CDR3 DNA follows: TGTGCCAGCACCTATGCGGACAGGATAAACTATGGCTACACCTTC. This gives the protein CASTYADRINYGYTF.

Only one count was recorded for this clone. The chain uses TRBV24-1 and TRBJ2-3; D is perhaps TRBD1 (5 bases). The CDR3 covers 13 residues. Deletions cut 1 base from V and 10 bases from J, with 11 bases between. CDR1 and CDR2 from the germline V gene are KGHDR and SFDVKD. The CDR3 sequence: CATSDFRQRAQYF. The CDR3 DNA sequence: TGTGCCACCAGTGATTTTCGACAGCGTGCGCAGTATTTT.

The chain couples TRBV12-5 to TRBJ2-1; tentative D call: TRBD2 (6 bases). Germline CDR1 LGHNT, CDR2 FRNRAP. V was clipped by 1 base and J by 7 bases, with 20 bases between them. This CDR3 contains 17 residues. The CDR3 bases are TGTGCTAGTGGTTTGGCCGGATTAGGAGGGGTACGTAATGAGCAGTTCTTC. Encoded protein: CASGLAGLGGVRNEQFF.

This chain uses TRBV3-1 (or the pseudogene TRBV3-2) with TRBJ1-2; the D gene is possibly TRBD1 (6 bases). Germline V CDR1 and CDR2: LGHDT, YNNKEL (reference sequence). V was cut by 2 bases and J by 0 bases, with 13 bases left in between. CDR3 size: 16 residues. CDR3 region: CASSQRTAITNYGYTF. CDR3 nucleotide sequence: TGTGCCAGCAGCCAAAGGACAGCTATTACTAACTATGGCTACACCTTC.

The chain uses TRBV5-1 and TRBJ2-1; TRBD2 agrees at 12 bases. The V gene end was trimmed by 4 bases and the J gene end by 0 bases; junction bases not matched to a gene: 11. Germline-derived CDR1 and CDR2 are SGHRS and YFSETQ. The CDR3 length is 19 residues. CDR3 region: CASSPGLAGITSSYNEQFF. CDR3 DNA sequence: TGCGCCAGCAGCCCCGGACTAGCGGGAATCACGAGCTCCTACAATGAGCAGTTCTTC.

This rearrangement joins TRBV6-5 to TRBJ1-2; 7 bases match TRBD1. CDR1 MNHEY and CDR2 SVGAGI come from the germline V gene. This CDR3 is built from 13 residues. V was pared by 6 bases and J by 4 bases, with 5 bases of the junction left unmatched. CDR3 in DNA: TGTGCCAGCAGCTCTAACAGGGGCTATGGCTACACCTTC. Protein product: CASSSNRGYGYTF.

The chain uses TRBV9 and TRBJ2-2; 10 bases are a match to TRBD1. Germline values: CDR1 SGDLS, CDR2 YYNGEE. The CDR3 sequence is 15 residues long. V lost 3 bases and J lost 5; bases outside the gene matches: 4. CDR3 loop: CASSGGTGATGELFF. CDR3 bases: TGTGCCAGCAGCGGGGGGACAGGGGCTACCGGGGAGCTGTTTTTT.

V gene TRBV5-4 combines with J gene TRBJ2-7; D unresolved. Germline CDR1 is SGHNT and CDR2 is YYREEE (reference sequence). Deletions cut 2 bases from V and 4 bases from J, with 10 bases between. This CDR3 is built from 13 residues. This chain's CDR3 is CASSLFSEYEQYF. The CDR3 DNA is TGTGCCAGCAGCTTATTTAGTGAGTACGAGCAGTACTTC. Variable domain in full (rest from reference TRBV5-4 and TRBJ2-7): ETGVTQSPTHLIKTRGQQVTLRCSSQSGHNTVSWYQQALGQGPQFIFQYYREEENGRGNFPPRFSGLQFPNYSSELNVNALELDDSALYLCASSLFSEYEQYFGPGTRLTVT.

This clone was found once. The genes are TRBV24-1 and TRBJ2-1, with TRBD2 identical over 8 bases. This CDR3 contains 16 residues. In germline, CDR1 is KGHDR, CDR2 SFDVKD. V lost 5 bases and J lost 3; bases outside the gene matches: 8. CDR3 DNA: TGTGCCACCAGTGCGGGAGCGGGAGTCGGCTACAATGAGCAGTTCTTC. It encodes CATSAGAGVGYNEQFF.

This chain uses TRBV3-1 (or the pseudogene TRBV3-2) with TRBJ2-4; TRBD1 is a possible D gene (6 bases). CDR1 is LGHDT, CDR2 YNNKEL, per germline (reference sequence). V lost 1 base and J 10 bases, leaving 14 bases between the germline ends. The CDR3 extends over 14 amino acids. This CDR3 reads CASSQASNRAIQYF. CDR3 bases: TGTGCCAGCAGCCAAGCCAGCAACAGGGCAATTCAGTACTTC.

The sample holds a few counts of this clone. The chain is built from TRBV25-1 and TRBJ1-2; D is ambiguous. Trimming took off 2 bases at V and 7 bases at J, with 8 bases between the two ends. CDR1 MGHDK and CDR2 SYGVNS come from the germline V gene. The CDR3 sequence is 12 residues long. The CDR3 bases are TGTGCCAGCAGTGAAGGTATGAGTGGCTACACCTTC. Protein sequence: CASSEGMSGYTF.

On this clone: The sample has other DNA sequences that encode this CDR3 too. The CDR3 nucleotides are TGCGCCAGCAGCTTGGCCCTAGCGGGGGGCCCCACAGATACGCAGTATTTT. Translation gives CASSLALAGGPTDTQYF. The rearrangement joins TRBV5-1 to TRBJ2-3, with 11 bases that match TRBD2. The J segment lost 2 bases and the V segment lost 0 bases, leaving 5 bases of the junction unmatched. The germline gives CDR1 SGHRS, CDR2 YFSETQ. The CDR3 spans 17 residues.

V and J are TRBV6-2 or TRBV6-3 and TRBJ2-3, with D uncertain. V was cut by 2 bases and J by 1 base, with 13 bases left in between. The germline V gene has CDR1 MNHEY and CDR2 SVGEGT. The length of the CDR3 is 16 residues. CDR3 bases: TGTGCCAGCAGTTACGCGACCAGGCCTGGCACAGATACGCAGTATTTT. This codes for CASSYATRPGTDTQYF.

The chain recombines TRBV6-5 with TRBJ2-1, with 7 bases that match TRBD1. Trimming took 6 bases from V and 8 from J; bases not matched to a gene: 13. Germline V gives CDR1 MNHEY, CDR2 SVGAGI. The CDR3 length is 15 residues. The CDR3 DNA reads TGTGCCAGCAGACAAAACAGGGGATGGGACGATGAGCAGTTCTTC. Protein sequence: CASRQNRGWDDEQFF.

This chain joins TRBV2 and TRBJ2-1; the D is unclear. V lost 2 bases and J 1 base, leaving 9 bases between the germline ends. This CDR3 has 15 residues. Germline CDR1 reads SNHLY; CDR2 reads FYNNEI. The CDR3 here is CASSERLGSYNEQFF. CDR3 bases: TGTGCCAGCAGTGAACGACTGGGTTCCTACAATGAGCAGTTCTTC.

The J gene is TRBJ2-6, the V gene TRBV18; 11 bases line up with TRBD1. Germline-derived CDR1 and CDR2 are KGHSH and LQKENI. The CDR3 contains 19 residues. J was trimmed by 2 bases and V by 5 bases; bases with no gene match: 11. CDR3 sequence: CASSATGTGGLAGANVLTF. The CDR3 DNA reads TGTGCCAGCTCAGCAACCGGGACAGGGGGTCTAGCTGGGGCCAACGTCCTGACTTTC.

This clone was picked up one time. The CDR3 sequence is CASSLGFSEQYF. Written as DNA, the CDR3 is TGTGCCAGCAGCTTAGGGTTTAGCGAGCAGTACTTC. V is TRBV11-2 and J is TRBJ2-7; no clear D. CDR3 size: 12 residues. V lost 1 base and J lost 6, with 7 bases in between. Looked up from germline, CDR1 is SGHAT and CDR2 is FQNNGV.

This chain connects TRBV19 to TRBJ1-5; TRBD1 is a possible D gene (5 bases). This CDR3 comprises 12 residues. Germline-derived CDR1 and CDR2 are LNHDA and SQIVND (reference sequence). Trimming stripped 8 bases from V and 7 bases from J, with 12 bases between. The CDR3 sequence is CASAGFGQPQHF. The CDR3 DNA sequence: TGTGCCAGTGCAGGGTTCGGCCAGCCCCAGCATTTT.

The chain joins TRBV15 to TRBJ1-2; 7 nucleotides align to TRBD1. Unmatched junction bases numbered 9, after V lost 5 bases and J lost 3 bases. CDR1 is LNHNV and CDR2 is YYDKDF in the germline V gene (reference sequence). This CDR3 region has 15 residues. The CDR3 protein is CATSRGTVGDYGYTF. DNA of the CDR3: TGTGCCACCAGCCGCGGGACAGTAGGGGACTATGGCTACACCTTC.

To note about this clone: Within the sample, other DNA sequences also encode this same CDR3. The genes are TRBV7-3 and TRBJ2-7; perhaps TRBD1 as D (5 bases). The CDR3 has 13 residues. Between the trimmed V and J ends, which lost 3 bases and 2 bases, there was a span of 8 bases. Germline-derived CDR1 and CDR2 are SGHTA and FQGTGA. The CDR3 is CASSLGRTYEQYF. Written as DNA, the CDR3 is TGTGCCAGCAGCTTGGGGCGGACCTACGAGCAGTACTTC.

The V call is TRBV10-2, the J call TRBJ2-1, with D perhaps TRBD2 (6 bases). The V end was cut by 4 bases, the J end by 8 bases, with 15 bases between. Per germline, CDR1 WSHSY and CDR2 SAAADI. CDR3 length: 14 residues. CDR3: CASSGLAVMDEQFF. CDR3 nucleotide sequence: TGCGCCAGCAGTGGGTTAGCGGTTATGGATGAGCAGTTCTTC.

In this sample, this clone turned up once. The V call is TRBV7-9, the J call TRBJ2-5; 12 nucleotides match TRBD2. Trimming cost V 4 bases and J 3 bases; bases outside gene matches: 3. The CDR3 consists of 15 residues. Germline V lookup: CDR1 SEHNR, CDR2 FQNEAQ (reference sequence). The CDR3 DNA follows: TGTGCCAGCAGCTCCCCTAGCGGGAGGGAAGAGACCCAGTACTTC. Translating it yields CASSSPSGREETQYF.